The source of this T cell receptor beta chain is a study of CD8+ T cells in alopecia areata (dated 2018 in TCRdb). With respect to the entire study: The treated patients, all with moderate-to-severe alopecia areata, were enrolled in an open-label pilot trial of oral tofacitinib given at 5 to 10 mg twice daily. Patients stayed on tofacitinib for 6 to 18 months and then had 6 months of follow-up off drug so that delayed response and recurrence could be assessed. Disease severity in treated patients was measured with the SALT score, which quantifies the percentage of affected scalp surface area. In both human patients and the C3H/HeJ mouse model, the study applied high-throughput TCRbeta sequencing to look at T cell clonal expansion in alopecia areata. Scalp tissue and sorted CD4+ and CD8+ peripheral blood T cells from patchy and totalis/universalis alopecia areata patients and from healthy controls were covered by human TCRbeta sequencing. Biopsies were taken from tofacitinib-treated patients at baseline and again at 4 and 24 weeks into treatment, and several of those patients also had a later scalp biopsy. Clonality in the scalp was compared among normal scalp (n=4), patchy alopecia areata scalp (n=8), and alopecia totalis/universalis scalp (n=8). RNA came from the PAXgene miRNA kit for fixed scalp, the miRNeasy kit for PBMCs, and the RNeasy kit for mouse skin. TCRbeta CDR3 regions were amplified by immunoSEQ multiplex PCR with 35 Vbeta forward and 13 Jbeta reverse primers.

For CDR1 and CDR2, the germline V gene lists SQVTM and ANQGSEA. Trimmed from V: 5 bases; trimmed from J: 7 bases; junction bases lacking a gene match: 7. The CDR3 runs 13 amino acids, cysteine and phenylalanine included. The kept DNA is CDR3 alone, 39 bases in frame from the first base. What the work shows at the level of the full study, not this receptor alone: Shared TCR sequences between patients were less evident than in mice, which may be partly attributable to HLA diversity in the patient population. Because the treated cohort was small and included a single nonresponder, larger studies are needed to assess links between baseline CD8+ expansion and response. Compared with normal scalp, lesional scalp had higher clonality and more expanded CD8+ clones, particularly in alopecia totalis/universalis, a pattern that suggests antigenic drive. Tofacitinib significantly decreased scalp clonality and the number of expanded CD8+ clones among the top 100 scalp clones. Many expanded lesional clones were found to persist in scalp and blood during tofacitinib treatment, and relapse after treatment cessation may be partly explained by this persistence. Resident alphabeta T cells in normal human skin are also sequenced, complicating scalp TCR repertoire analysis, unlike mouse skin dominated by gammadelta T cells.

Points on this clone: No antigen is known for it. Base qualities were left out, and no much larger clone turns up one base away.

The library relied on the immunoSEQ multiplex PCR assay. For TCR sequencing, RNA was extracted from every sample and reverse transcribed into cDNA to serve as template. SuperScript III was used for first-strand cDNA synthesis, primed with a 2:1 mix of oligo-dT and random hexamers. A synthetic immune receptor repertoire was used to measure amplification bias, and any remaining bias was corrected computationally. Concerning the study's data processing: Raw reads were preprocessed to remove errors, and CDR3 was defined by IMGT conventions from the conserved cysteine to phenylalanine. Clonality was computed by normalizing Shannon entropy by log2 of the number of productive unique TCRs and subtracting the result from 1. Whether scalp clones were CD4 or CD8 was inferred by matching scalp TCRbeta sequences against CD4 and CD8 repertoires sorted from blood. In its TCRdb copy, this immuneACCESS table keeps in-frame sequences only and misses some clones. Where compared with another copy, unresolved V genes explain less than half of these, and the others have no known cause. That table supplies the V and J calls and clone size; D and trimming were determined from the DNA. Present in this sample are roughly 140,000 clones, roughly 82% of which were seen just once. The leading ten clones occupy just under 25% of the sample.

Taken with the paper, the label for time point translates to: 4 weeks on oral tofacitinib. The treatment or condition label, as the study defines it: oral pan-JAK inhibitor, 5-10 mg twice daily. Lesional scalp punch biopsies and peripheral blood were obtained from alopecia areata patients. PBMCs were separated by density centrifugation and stained for CD3, CD4 and CD8, after which CD4+ and CD8+ T cells were sorted on a FACSAria. Rearrangement joined TRBV29-1 to TRBJ2-2; TRBD1 fits 7 bases in the junction. The material was CD8+ T cells sorted from blood, obtained at week 4, from a patient treated with tofacitinib. The origin of this receptor is a human donor with alopecia areata. The CDR3 sequence is CSVRQGSNGELFF. The DNA sequence is TGCAGCGTTCGACAGGGTTCGAACGGGGAGCTGTTTTTT.